This T cell receptor beta chain was recorded in a study of blood T cell repertoires in COVID-19 (dated by TCRdb to about 2020). For the study in its entirety: Collaborator samples came from the United States, Italy and Spain and covered acute and convalescent phases of COVID-19. The material from the prospective study consisted of cDNA or gDNA derived from T cells, B-cell-depleted T cells, or PBMCs. A freely available public database, intended as a resource for researchers studying the immune response to SARS-CoV-2, is where the repertoires were released. The dataset comprised deeply sampled blood TCRbeta repertoires from subjects exposed to, actively infected with, or recovered from COVID-19. Samples were obtained from the ongoing ImmuneRACE study (first 160 participants) and from some 1,300 subjects provided by 6 global collaborators. Where HLA class I and class II types were available, the types were taken from metadata supplied by the sample provider, not from assay-based typing. Nearly every sample came with metadata listing a de-identified subject ID, COVID-19 status, age in years and sex.

Overall results and qualifications from the work: Clinical and demographic metadata were provided uncurated, with the amount varying by source and participant.

The collaborating institutions used their own protocols to collect whole blood in K2EDTA tubes. For TCRbeta analysis, collaborators shipped samples as frozen whole blood, isolated PBMCs, or DNA extracted from either of those sample types. A remark on this clone: This receptor's antigen is unknown. The record has no base qualities; no much larger clone is one base away.

Its CDR3 holds 13 amino acids, cysteine through phenylalanine. Here the CDR3 DNA is all that survives: 39 bases in frame from base 1. The junction carries 12 bases between V and J, which are trimmed by 5 bases and 5 bases respectively. The germline V gene encodes CDR1 MNHEY and CDR2 SMNVEV (reference sequence). TCRbeta CDR3 regions were amplified from genomic DNA using the immunoSEQ Assay, a bias-controlled multiplex PCR. Turning to the authors' computational methods: The number of nucleated cells in each sample was estimated from the amplification of reference gene primers within the assay. To quantify the absolute abundance of each unique TCRbeta CDR3 rearrangement, sequence reads were collapsed and filtered. For each sample, productive Simpson clonality was calculated as the square root of Simpson's diversity index across productive rearrangements. This immuneACCESS table, as held by TCRdb, lists in-frame sequences with V and J called but not all clones. Of the missing ones, under half trace to an unresolved V gene in checked studies; the others have no known cause. V and J calls and clone size are copied from that table; D and trimming were computed from the DNA. This sample holds approximately 150,000 clones; about 86% were observed only once. The ten top clones hold approximately 4% of the sample.

The TCR originated in a woman in her 70s with acute or convalescent COVID-19. This chain joins TRBV27 to TRBJ2-5, with TRBD1 as a weak D call on 6 bases. Sequences were obtained from peripheral blood. Here the CDR3 is given as CASSPTGWETQYF. The DNA reads as follows: TGTGCCAGCAGTCCAACAGGGTGGGAGACCCAGTACTTC.